The 32 T cell receptor beta chains presented below share a single source sample, sequenced in a study of blood T cell repertoires in COVID-19. Assay: immunoSEQ multiplex PCR; the TCRdb copy retains only in-frame clones and omits some. The sample includes a few hundred thousand clones, 75% to 90% of them seen just once. Sequencing was done on a sample of PBMCs or T cells enriched from blood (not recorded which). All receptors derive from a woman in her forties or fifties who had recovered from COVID-19.

CDR3 residues: CASSYGRTGGIGAFF. The CDR3 bases are TGTGCCAGCAGTTACGGCAGGACAGGGGGAATCGGAGCTTTCTTT. The chain joins TRBV6-5 to TRBJ1-1; 10 bases fit TRBD1. Germline CDR1 MNHEY, CDR2 SVGAGI. The CDR3 has 15 residues. The ends lost 2 bases at V and 10 bases at J; junction bases unmatched: 10.

Only one count was recorded for this clone. The chain joins TRBV7-6 to TRBJ2-7; D may be TRBD1 (6 bases). This CDR3 is built from 14 residues. Trimming took 3 bases from V and 5 from J, leaving 14 bases between them. From germline, CDR1 is SGHVS and CDR2 FNYEAQ. The CDR3 loop reads CASSLYPGVNEQYF. The CDR3, as DNA: TGTGCCAGCAGCTTGTATCCAGGGGTCAACGAGCAGTACTTC. The complete variable domain, with remaining parts taken from reference TRBV7-6 and TRBJ2-7, reads GAGVSQSPRYKVTKRGQDVALRCDPISGHVSLYWYRQALGQGPEFLTYFNYEAQQDKSGLPNDRFSAERPEGSISTLTIQRTEQRDSAMYRCASSLYPGVNEQYFGPGTRLTVT.

A note on this clone: Other DNA sequences of this sample code for an identical CDR3. The chain combines TRBV18 with TRBJ2-5; TRBD1 might be the D (5 bases). V was trimmed by 3 bases and J by 3 bases, leaving 8 bases between them. CDR1 KGHSH and CDR2 LQKENI come from the germline V gene. The CDR3 loop spans 13 amino acids. CDR3: CASSPGQKETQYF. As DNA, the CDR3 is TGTGCCAGCTCACCGGGGCAGAAAGAGACCCAGTACTTC. The variable domain in full, completed from reference TRBV18 and TRBJ2-5, reads NAGVMQNPRHLVRRRGQEARLRCSPMKGHSHVYWYRQLPEEGLKFMVYLQKENIIDESGMPKERFSAEFPKEGPSILRIQQVVRGDSAAYFCASSPGQKETQYFGPGTRLLVL.

In this sample, this clone turned up once. CDR3 in amino acids: CASSPSGPTWYF. The DNA of the CDR3 is TGTGCCAGTAGTCCTAGCGGGCCCACTTGGTACTTC. The V gene is TRBV19, the J gene TRBJ2-7, with TRBD2 matching over 8 bases. The CDR3 contains 12 residues. Germline V lookup: CDR1 LNHDA, CDR2 SQIVND (reference sequence). V dropped 5 bases and J dropped 12; count of bases not matched to a gene: 9.

The chain joins TRBV28 to TRBJ1-5; 9 bases align to TRBD1. V shed 2 bases, J shed 7 bases, and the junction held 6 bases outside the gene matches. The germline gives CDR1 MDHEN, CDR2 SYDVKM. This CDR3 spans 15 amino acids. The CDR3 loop reads CASSLAGTGSQPQHF. The CDR3 DNA reads TGTGCCAGCAGTTTAGCCGGGACAGGGTCCCAGCCCCAGCATTTT.

The J gene is TRBJ1-1, the V gene TRBV19; D may be TRBD1 (6 bases). Germline V gives CDR1 LNHDA, CDR2 SQIVND (reference sequence). This CDR3 contains 14 residues. The V end lost 7 bases, the J end lost 0 bases, and 12 bases lay between the germline ends. The DNA for the CDR3 is TGTGCCAGTACCCCCCAGGGGATGAACACTGAAGCTTTCTTT. Translated: CASTPQGMNTEAFF.

The rearrangement links TRBV7-2 to TRBJ1-3; D remains ambiguous. The CDR3 sequence is 17 residues long. CDR1 is SGHTA and CDR2 is FQGNSA in the germline V gene. V lost 3 bases and J 0 bases, leaving 15 bases between the germline ends. Here the CDR3 DNA reads TGTGCCAGCAGCTTGGTACACAGTTCCTTCTCTGGAAACACCATATATTTT. It is translated as CASSLVHSSFSGNTIYF.

The V gene is TRBV12-3 or TRBV12-4, the J gene TRBJ2-7; D unresolved. There are 11 residues in the CDR3. V lost 2 bases and J 6 bases, leaving 5 bases between the germline ends. The CDR3 sequence is CASSLSGEQYF. CDR3 in DNA: TGTGCCAGCAGTTTATCCGGCGAGCAGTACTTC.

The chain links TRBV5-1 to TRBJ1-4, with a tentative D call TRBD1 (5 bases). The CDR3 is 14 amino acids. V shed 4 bases and J shed 6 bases, with 13 bases lying between them. Germline V gene data show CDR1 as SGHRS and CDR2 as YFSETQ. In DNA form, the CDR3 reads TGCGCCAGCAGCCGACAGTCTAGAGATGAAAAACTGTTTTTT. Its protein is CASSRQSRDEKLFF.

The chain uses TRBV6-5 and TRBJ1-1; weak D call: TRBD1 (6 bases). V lost 6 bases to trimming and J lost 5 bases, with 13 bases between them. The CDR3 is 13 residues long. Germline values: CDR1 MNHEY, CDR2 SVGAGI. CDR3 in DNA: TGTGCCAGCAGCCTCACCAGGGGAACTGAAGCTTTCTTT. Translation gives CASSLTRGTEAFF.

V usage is TRBV6-5 and J usage is TRBJ1-2, with D tentatively TRBD1 (6 bases). V lost 4 bases, J lost 5 bases, and 11 bases lay in between. This CDR3 is built from 13 residues. Germline-derived CDR1 and CDR2 are MNHEY and SVGAGI. The CDR3 protein is CASSFGTRYGYTF. CDR3 DNA sequence: TGTGCCAGCAGTTTCGGGACAAGATATGGCTACACCTTC.

This chain links TRBV6-1 with TRBJ2-1; the D gene is possibly TRBD1 (5 bases). Trimming cost V 1 base and J 3 bases, with 7 bases left between them. This CDR3 has 14 amino acids. In germline, CDR1 is MNHNS, CDR2 SASEGT. CDR3 protein: CASSEEQVYNEQFF. The CDR3 DNA follows: TGTGCCAGCAGTGAAGAACAGGTCTACAATGAGCAGTTCTTC.

The chain couples TRBV7-8 to TRBJ1-5; tentatively, D is TRBD1 (5 bases). V was cut by 1 base and J by 4 bases, with 11 bases left in between. This CDR3 is 15 amino acids long. CDR1 and CDR2 from the germline V gene are SGHVS and FQNEAQ. In DNA, the CDR3 is TGTGCCAGCAGCTTAGGCAGGGTAGGGAATCAGCCCCAGCATTTT. Translating gives CASSLGRVGNQPQHF.

The chain has TRBV5-6 and TRBJ1-2, with 12 bases aligning to TRBD1. Per the germline V gene, CDR1 is SGHDT and CDR2 is YYEEEE. The V gene end was trimmed by 4 bases and the J gene end by 4 bases; junction bases not matched to a gene: 5. The CDR3 length is 15 residues. Written as DNA, the CDR3 is TGTGCCAGCAGCGTCGGGACAGGGGGCTCCTATGGCTACACCTTC. Its protein product is CASSVGTGGSYGYTF.

This clone was seen once. The gene calls are TRBV28 and TRBJ2-3; the match to TRBD2 covers 14 bases. The junction had 11 bases not matched to a gene; V was cut back by 4 bases and J by 8 bases. Germline values: CDR1 MDHEN, CDR2 SYDVKM. The CDR3 sequence is 17 residues long. The CDR3 nucleotides are TGTGCCAGCAGTTCCACAAGACTAGCGGGGGGGCCCCGTACGCAGTATTTT. Protein: CASSSTRLAGGPRTQYF.

The count of this clone is one. The rearrangement joins TRBV6-5 to TRBJ2-5; D possibly corresponds to TRBD1 (5 bases). CDR3 length: 14 residues. V was shortened by 6 bases and J by 2 bases, with 13 bases between the two germline ends. CDR1 and CDR2 (germline): MNHEY, SVGAGI. The CDR3 loop is CASRYQGGQETQYF. The DNA of the CDR3 is TGTGCCAGCAGGTACCAGGGTGGGCAAGAGACCCAGTACTTC.

This sequence joins TRBV12-3 or TRBV12-4 and TRBJ1-1; D ambiguous. The germline V and J ends were trimmed by 8 bases and 1 base, with 11 bases remaining between them. CDR3 length equals 13 residues. The CDR3 DNA sequence: TGTGCCAGCCAGCGGGTCCAGAACACTGAAGCTTTCTTT. This gives the protein CASQRVQNTEAFF.

The V call is TRBV6-5, the J call TRBJ1-5; D remains ambiguous. Trimming took off 11 bases at V and 5 bases at J, with 13 bases between the two ends. Per germline, CDR1 MNHEY and CDR2 SVGAGI. The CDR3 is 12 amino acids. The CDR3 here is CAAKDGDQPQHF. The DNA of the CDR3 is TGTGCCGCCAAGGACGGGGATCAGCCCCAGCATTTT.

This sequence joins TRBV21-1 and TRBJ1-2; the table assigns TRBD1, which was not confirmed against the DNA. TRBV21-1 is designated a pseudogene. The length of the CDR3 is 15 residues. The CDR3 loop reads CASSKVRGLFYGYTF. As DNA, the CDR3 is TGTGCCAGCAGCAAAGTAAGGGGGCTCTTCTATGGCTACACCTTC.

This chain uses TRBV9 with TRBJ1-3, with no clear D. The CDR3 is 17 residues long. Per germline, CDR1 SGDLS and CDR2 YYNGEE. V was trimmed by 0 bases and J by 0 bases, leaving 13 bases between them. Here the CDR3 reads CASSVAGIRDSGNTIYF. In DNA form, the CDR3 reads TGTGCCAGCAGCGTAGCAGGAATTCGGGACTCTGGAAACACCATATATTTT.

This clone turned up a few times. The chain joins TRBV7-3 to TRBJ2-2, with TRBD2 matching 13 bases. The CDR3 length is 18 residues. Trimming removed 5 bases from V and 0 bases from J; junction bases left unmatched: 6. Germline assignment: CDR1 SGHTA and CDR2 FQGTGA. CDR3 coding DNA: TGTGCCAGCAGCCCACGACTAGCGGGGGGACCGAACACCGGGGAGCTGTTTTTT. Translating it yields CASSPRLAGGPNTGELFF.

Details on this clone: Other DNA sequences from this sample encode an identical CDR3 as well. The genes are TRBV5-1 and TRBJ2-1; D may be TRBD1 (6 bases). CDR3 length equals 14 residues. Germline-derived CDR1 and CDR2 are SGHRS and YFSETQ. Trimming took 4 bases from V and 3 from J, leaving 11 bases between them. CDR3 sequence (DNA): TGCGCCAGCAGCCCGGGACAAAACTACAATGAGCAGTTCTTC. Encoded protein: CASSPGQNYNEQFF.

Written as DNA, the CDR3 is TGTGCCAGCAGCAAGCAAGTCCTTAACTATGGCTACACCTTC. This sequence encodes CASSKQVLNYGYTF. V and J are TRBV5-6 and TRBJ1-2; D is unclear. Germline CDR1 SGHDT, CDR2 YYEEEE. This CDR3 has 14 amino acids. V was pared by 4 bases and J by 1 base, with 11 bases between.

The J gene is TRBJ2-2, the V gene TRBV19; D may be TRBD2 (5 bases). Trimming removed 6 bases from V and 6 bases from J, with 14 bases in between. Germline V lookup: CDR1 LNHDA, CDR2 SQIVND (reference sequence). This CDR3 is built from 14 residues. DNA of the CDR3: TGTGCCAGTAGACCCTCTCGAGGGTCCGGGGAGCTGTTTTTT. It codes for CASRPSRGSGELFF.

The V and J genes are TRBV9 and TRBJ1-4; D is ambiguous. Germline CDR1 reads SGDLS; CDR2 reads YYNGEE. The V and J ends lost 2 bases and 0 bases respectively, with 11 bases between them. The CDR3 length is 16 residues. The CDR3 coding sequence is TGTGCCAGCAGCGTTTCAGGCATGGCAACTAATGAAAAACTGTTTTTT. This gives the protein CASSVSGMATNEKLFF.

V is TRBV9 and J is TRBJ2-7; perhaps TRBD2 as D (5 bases). Germline CDR1 reads SGDLS; CDR2 reads YYNGEE. Deletions cut 1 base from V and 3 bases from J, with 14 bases between. The CDR3 covers 15 residues. Here the CDR3 reads CASSVFSSSLYEQYF. In DNA, the CDR3 is TGTGCCAGCAGCGTATTCTCCTCTAGCCTCTACGAGCAGTACTTC.

The V and J genes are TRBV6-2 or TRBV6-3 and TRBJ1-5; possibly TRBD1 for D (6 bases). Germline CDR1 and CDR2: MNHEY and SVGEGT. Trimming took 3 bases from V and 5 from J, leaving 11 bases between them. The CDR3 has 14 residues. In DNA, the CDR3 is TGTGCCAGCAGTTATCTGGCAGGGGATCAGCCCCAGCATTTT. This gives the protein CASSYLAGDQPQHF.

In its sample, this clone was seen once. The rearrangement links TRBV7-2 to TRBJ2-5; 9 nucleotides line up with TRBD2. This CDR3 contains 15 residues. V lost 2 bases and J lost 7; bases outside the gene matches: 8. The V gene's germline CDR1 is SGHTA and CDR2 FQGNSA. The CDR3 loop reads CASSLRSGSLGTQYF. CDR3 coding DNA: TGTGCCAGCAGCTTACGTAGCGGGAGCCTCGGGACCCAGTACTTC.

The gene calls are TRBV6-5 and TRBJ1-5; D gene uncertain. This CDR3 contains 13 residues. Trimming shortened V by 5 bases and J by 4 bases, and 9 bases separated the two germline ends. CDR1 MNHEY and CDR2 SVGAGI come from the germline V gene. The DNA for the CDR3 is TGTGCCAGCAGTCAGTTCGGGAATCAGCCCCAGCATTTT. Amino acid sequence: CASSQFGNQPQHF.

This clone occurred once. The V and J genes are TRBV23-1 and TRBJ2-2, with D possibly matching TRBD2 (6 bases). TRBV23-1 counts as an open reading frame of uncertain function. The CDR3 extends over 16 amino acids. The V and J ends lost 4 bases and 3 bases respectively, with 15 bases between them. In DNA, the CDR3 is TGCGCCAGCAGTCTCTATCGGGGGAACTACACCGGGGAGCTGTTTTTT. Residues: CASSLYRGNYTGELFF.

The chain recombines TRBV6-1 with TRBJ2-7; 7 positions match TRBD2. The germline CDR1 and CDR2 sequences are MNHNS and SASEGT. The V segment lost 3 bases and the J segment 0 bases; nucleotides outside the gene matches: 14. The CDR3 is made up of 18 amino acids. The CDR3 DNA follows: TGTGCCAGCAGTGACCGGGCGGGAGTTCTTCCCTTCTCCTACGAGCAGTACTTC. Its protein is CASSDRAGVLPFSYEQYF.

The chain couples TRBV24-1 to TRBJ2-2; D might be TRBD2 (6 bases). Germline values: CDR1 KGHDR, CDR2 SFDVKD. V lost 5 bases and J 7 bases, leaving 10 bases between the germline ends. This CDR3 spans 13 amino acids. This chain's CDR3 is CATSAVGSGELFF. CDR3 in DNA: TGTGCCACCAGTGCGGTCGGGAGCGGGGAGCTGTTTTTT.